Described below is a single TCR beta chain sequence and its context. Its antigen is unknown. Germline loops: CDR1 SGHVS, CDR2 FNYEAQ. V was pared by 0 bases and J by 0 bases, with 9 bases between. This CDR3 is built from 16 residues. Every patient relapsed after autologous stem cell transplantation, and brentuximab vedotin exposure varied. The sample originates from a study of PD-1 blockade in classical Hodgkin lymphoma. Study-level results: Some patients started nivolumab under 1 year after ASCT, and they were excluded. Reported baseline diversity: healthy donors highest, relapsed/refractory patients lowest.

Method: immunoSEQ multiplex PCR; TCRdb's copy keeps in-frame clones and lacks some. The sample consists of about 58,000 clones, around 90% of them appearing once. The J gene is TRBJ2-1, the V gene TRBV7-6; D is perhaps TRBD1 or TRBD2 (5 bases each). The sequenced sample was peripheral blood mononuclear cells (PBMCs), obtained before the second cycle of nivolumab. The clonotype was recovered from a human donor with classical Hodgkin lymphoma. CDR3 bases: TGTGCCAGCAGCTTAGCGGGGACGAGCTCCTACAATGAGCAGTTCTTC. This translates into CASSLAGTSSYNEQFF.